This is a list of T cell receptor beta chains from one sample in a study of blood T cell repertoires in COVID-19. Data came from immunoSEQ multiplex PCR; TCRdb stores just in-frame clones and leaves some out. The sample comprises over 200,000 clones, about four fifths of which are singletons, and about 5.7% rests with the top ten. What was sequenced was peripheral blood. These receptors originate from a man aged 80 or over with acute or convalescent COVID-19. The CDR3 runs from the conserved cysteine through the conserved F or W. A D gene is named only where the DNA matches it firmly. Clone size appears in some rows only: once, few, many, or a class for an expanded clone.

>TRBV28|NA|TRBD2|TRBJ2-7
TGTGCCAGCAGCCCCGTTCGGGGGATCGCACTAGCGGGGGCGTCCTACGAGCAGTACTTC
CASSPVRGIALAGASYEQYF
>TRBV7-3|few|NA|TRBJ1-1
TGTGCCAGCAGCTCCGATTCAGATACTGAAGCTTTCTTT
CASSSDSDTEAFF
>TRBV7-8|NA|TRBD1|TRBJ1-5
TGTGCCAGCAGCCGGCAGTGGGACAGCGAACATAGCAATCAGCCCCAGCATTTT
CASSRQWDSEHSNQPQHF
>TRBV7-9|NA|NA|TRBJ2-3
TGTGCCAGCAGCTTAAGTTCGGCGGCCAGAACAGATACGCAGTATTTT
CASSLSSAARTDTQYF
>TRBV9|once|NA|TRBJ1-3
TGTGCCAGCAGCGTCGATCCGGTCGAGTTCGGAAACACCATATATTTT
CASSVDPVEFGNTIYF
>TRBV12-3/TRBV12-4|NA|NA|TRBJ1-4
TGTGCCACGACGCAGGGGACTAATGAAAAACTGTTTTTT
CATTQGTNEKLFF
>TRBV7-9|few|NA|TRBJ1-2
TGTGCCAGCGGGGGCCTGGGAGGCTACACCTTC
CASGGLGGYTF
>TRBV4-1|NA|NA|TRBJ1-4
TGCGCCAGCAGCCATGAAGGGGGTGGTAATGAAAAACTGTTTTTT
CASSHEGGGNEKLFF
>TRBV27|NA|TRBD2|TRBJ2-1
TGTGCCAGCAGTCGGGGGCGGGGGGTCTCCTACAATGAGCAGTTCTTC
CASSRGRGVSYNEQFF
>TRBV6-2/TRBV6-3|NA|TRBD2|TRBJ2-2
TGTGCCAGCAGTTACTTGGGACTAGCGGGGGGAACCGGGGAGCTGTTTTTT
CASSYLGLAGGTGELFF
>TRBV28|NA|NA|TRBJ2-5
TGTGCCAGCACCCAGGGTGGCCAAGAGACCCAGTACTTC
CASTQGGQETQYF
>TRBV6-4|NA|NA|TRBJ1-5
TGTGCCAGCTCGCAGAATAGCAATCAGCCCCAGCATTTT
CASSQNSNQPQHF